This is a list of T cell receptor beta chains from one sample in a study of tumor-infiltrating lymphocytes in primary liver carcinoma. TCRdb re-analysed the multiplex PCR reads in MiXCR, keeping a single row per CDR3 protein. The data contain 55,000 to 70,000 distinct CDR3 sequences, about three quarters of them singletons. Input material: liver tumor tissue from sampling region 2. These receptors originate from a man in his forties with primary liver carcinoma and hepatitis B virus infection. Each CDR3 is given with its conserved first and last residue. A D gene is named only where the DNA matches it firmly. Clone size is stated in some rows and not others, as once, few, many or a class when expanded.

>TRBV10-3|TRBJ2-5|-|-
TGTGCCATCAGCCCCGACAGGACCCTAAAGACCCAGTACTTC
CAISPDRTLKTQYF
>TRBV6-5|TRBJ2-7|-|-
TGTGCCAGCAGTGTTTCACGGGGGGCAAAGCAGTGCTTC
CASSVSRGAKQCF
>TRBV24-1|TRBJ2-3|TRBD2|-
TGTGCCACAGGACCGGGACTACCGGAACTTACTACCACAGATACGCAGTATTTT
CATGPGLPELTTTDTQYF
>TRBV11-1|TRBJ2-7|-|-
TGTGCCAGCAGTTCAAGAGGCTCTCTGAGCCTCTACGAGCAGTACTTC
CASSSRGSLSLYEQYF
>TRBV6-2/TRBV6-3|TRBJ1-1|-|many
TGTGCCAGCAGTTCGACAAGGCCGGCTTTCTTT
CASSSTRPAFF
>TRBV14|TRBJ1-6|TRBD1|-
TGTGCCAGCAGCCCGCGGCCATTTGGGACAGGGACCGGTGATTCACCCCTCCACTTT
CASSPRPFGTGTGDSPLHF
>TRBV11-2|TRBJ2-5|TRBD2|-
TGTGCCAGCAGCCAGACTCCTAGCGGGAGGAAAGAGACCCACTACTTC
CASSQTPSGRKETHYF
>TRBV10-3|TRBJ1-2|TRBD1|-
TGTGCCATCAGTGGGGACAGGGCTTCGTATGGCTACACCTTC
CAISGDRASYGYTF
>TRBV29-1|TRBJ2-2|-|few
TGCAGCGTTGGATCCCCGGACTCAAACACCGGGGAGCTGTTTTTT
CSVGSPDSNTGELFF
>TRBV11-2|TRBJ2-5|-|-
TGTGCCGGCAGCCAAACTCCTGATGGTGGGAAAGAGACCCAGTACTTC
CAGSQTPDGGKETQYF
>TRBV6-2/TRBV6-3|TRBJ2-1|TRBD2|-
TGTGCCAGCAGTTCCGTGGCGGGAGTCCTGGGGTTCTTC
CASSSVAGVLGFF
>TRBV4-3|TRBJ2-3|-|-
TGTGCCAGCAGCCAAGATGGTGGCGATACGCAGTATTTT
CASSQDGGDTQYF
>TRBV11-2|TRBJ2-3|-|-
TGTGCCAGCAGCTTGGGAACAGATATGCAGTATTTT
CASSLGTDMQYF
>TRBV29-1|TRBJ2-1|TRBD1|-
TGCGGCGTTGAGGGGACAGGGACATACAATGAGCAGTTCTTC
CGVEGTGTYNEQFF
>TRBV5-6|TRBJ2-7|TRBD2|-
TGTGCCAGCAGTCGGACCCGGGACTACTCCTACGAGCAGTACTTC
CASSRTRDYSYEQYF